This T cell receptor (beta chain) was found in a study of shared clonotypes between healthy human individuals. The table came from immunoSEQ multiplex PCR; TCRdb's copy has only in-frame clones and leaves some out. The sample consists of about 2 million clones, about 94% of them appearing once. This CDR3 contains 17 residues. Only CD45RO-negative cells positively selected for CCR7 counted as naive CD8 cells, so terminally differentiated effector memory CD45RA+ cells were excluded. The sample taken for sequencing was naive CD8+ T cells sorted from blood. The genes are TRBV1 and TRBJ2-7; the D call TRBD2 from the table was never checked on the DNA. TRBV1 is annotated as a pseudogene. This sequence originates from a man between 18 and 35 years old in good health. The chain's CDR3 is CTSSQEQGTSDSYEQYF. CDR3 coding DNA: TGCACCAGCAGCCAAGAACAGGGGACTAGCGACTCCTACGAGCAGTACTTC.